Following are 3 T cell receptor beta chains from one sample sequenced in a study of long-term antiretroviral therapy in people with HIV. Sequencing relied on immunoSEQ assay v3.0, run at survey level. TCRdb keeps only in-frame clones here, not all; method: immunoSEQ multiplex PCR. This table holds over 30,000 clones, more than 60% found once. The sample was unsorted PBMCs, taken 3.1 years after starting antiretroviral therapy. These receptors originate from a woman in her 50s with HIV.

The chain uses TRBV5-1 and TRBJ2-5, with 12 bases lining up with TRBD1. Germline V gene sequence: CDR1 SGHRS, CDR2 YFSETQ. V shed 4 bases and J 4 bases; nucleotides not matched to a gene: 8. The CDR3 has 16 residues. CDR3 sequence reads: CASSEGDRGLGETQYF. CDR3 DNA: TGCGCCAGCAGCGAAGGGGACAGGGGGCTGGGAGAGACCCAGTACTTC.

This clone came up a few times. V is TRBV6-1 and J is TRBJ1-2; D not resolved. V gave up 2 bases and J gave up 1 base, with 8 bases separating them. The CDR3 length is 14 residues. Germline V gene data show CDR1 as MNHNS and CDR2 as SASEGT. The CDR3 region has the DNA TGTGCCAGCAGTGAATTCGGGATTAACTATGGCTACACCTTC. This encodes CASSEFGINYGYTF.

The chain couples TRBV18 to TRBJ2-7; a weak D match, TRBD2 (7 bases). V lost 4 bases and J lost 5, with 12 bases in between. Germline V CDR1 and CDR2: KGHSH, LQKENI. This CDR3 has 13 residues. DNA for the CDR3: TGTGCCAGCTCACACGGGGGGCGAAACGAGCAGTACGTC. As protein: CASSHGGRNEQYV.